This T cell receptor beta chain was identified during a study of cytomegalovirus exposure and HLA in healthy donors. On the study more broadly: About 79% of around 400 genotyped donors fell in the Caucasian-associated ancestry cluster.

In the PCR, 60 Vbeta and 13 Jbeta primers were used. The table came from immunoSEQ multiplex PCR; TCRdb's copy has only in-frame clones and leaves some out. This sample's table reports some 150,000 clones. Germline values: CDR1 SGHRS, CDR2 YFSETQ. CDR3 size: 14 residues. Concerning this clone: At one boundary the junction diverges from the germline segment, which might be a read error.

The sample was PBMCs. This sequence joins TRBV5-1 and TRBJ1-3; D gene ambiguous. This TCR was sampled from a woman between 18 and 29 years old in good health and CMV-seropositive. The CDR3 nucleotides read TGCGCCAGCAGCTTGGGCAGCTCTGGAGACACCATATATTTT. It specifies CASSLGSSGDTIYF.